A single sample gave rise to the 11 T cell receptor beta chains below, sequenced in a study of T cell repertoires in cytomegalovirus infection. No antigen has been identified for these receptors. Using its own MiXCR run on the reads, TCRdb lists one record per CDR3 protein. This sample has tens of thousands of distinct CDR3 sequences, with about 22% found just once. The material sequenced was PBMCs, sequenced either directly or after in vitro stimulation (not recorded which). These receptors came from a human donor in good health (CMV status not recorded). Some clones in this sample may be carry-over from other donors' samples.

This sequence joins TRBV19 and TRBJ2-1; the match to TRBD2 covers 9 bases. V lost 4 bases and J lost 4; bases outside the gene matches: 8. The CDR3 runs 16 residues. Germline assignment: CDR1 LNHDA and CDR2 SQIVND (reference sequence). CDR3 amino acids: CASSTPRAGGYNEQFF. The CDR3 nucleotides are TGTGCCAGTAGTACCCCTAGGGCGGGAGGGTACAATGAGCAGTTCTTC.

A few counts support this clonotype. The rearrangement joins TRBV24-1 to TRBJ2-1; D is uncertain. Trimming took 4 bases from V and 6 from J, leaving 12 bases between them. The CDR3 sequence is 14 residues long. The germline CDR1 and CDR2 sequences are KGHDR and SFDVKD. CDR3 sequence (DNA): TGTGCCACCAGTGACCCTTGGGCCTCCAATGAGCAGTTCTTC. Protein sequence: CATSDPWASNEQFF.

This clonotype was detected ten times or more. The chain links TRBV7-2 to TRBJ2-7, with D possibly matching TRBD2 (6 bases). This CDR3 region has 16 residues. V lost 10 bases to trimming and J lost 5 bases, with 27 bases between them. Germline assignment: CDR1 SGHTA and CDR2 FQGNSA. CDR3 region: CATLEAPSAAVNEQYF. The CDR3 DNA sequence: TGTGCCACCTTAGAGGCCCCTAGCGCCGCTGTTAACGAGCAGTACTTC. Based on the CDR3 plus reference TRBV7-2 and TRBJ2-7, the full variable domain is GAGVSQSPSNKVTEKGKDVELRCDPISGHTALYWYRQSLGQGLEFLIYFQGNSAPDKSGLPSDRFSAERTGGSVSTLTIQRTQQEDSAVYLCATLEAPSAAVNEQYFGPGTRLTVT.

There are a few counts of this clonotype. This sequence joins TRBV27 and TRBJ2-1; D may be TRBD1 (5 bases). Trimming removed 5 bases from V and 0 bases from J, with 11 bases in between. CDR1 is MNHEY and CDR2 is SMNVEV in the germline V gene (reference sequence). The CDR3 is 15 amino acids. The CDR3 loop is CASSATTVSYNEQFF. CDR3 nucleotide sequence: TGTGCCAGCAGTGCCACGACAGTCTCCTACAATGAGCAGTTCTTC.

This sequence joins TRBV5-4 and TRBJ1-6, with D uncertain. V gave up 4 bases and J gave up 14 bases, with 19 bases separating them. The germline gives CDR1 SGHNT, CDR2 YYREEE (reference sequence). The CDR3 is made up of 14 amino acids. The CDR3 protein is CASSPSLKAESLHF. CDR3 nucleotides: TGTGCCAGCAGCCCCAGCCTTAAGGCAGAATCCCTCCACTTT. The full variable domain, completed using reference TRBV5-4 and TRBJ1-6, is ETGVTQSPTHLIKTRGQQVTLRCSSQSGHNTVSWYQQALGQGPQFIFQYYREEENGRGNFPPRFSGLQFPNYSSELNVNALELDDSALYLCASSPSLKAESLHFGNGTRLTVT.

This clonotype came up a few times. The V and J genes are TRBV18 and TRBJ1-5; D is unresolved. Trimming pared 2 bases from V and 2 bases from J, leaving 13 bases between. Germline V CDR1 and CDR2: KGHSH, LQKENI. The CDR3 contains 16 residues. The CDR3 here is CASSPSVGSGNQPQHF. As DNA, the CDR3 is TGTGCCAGCTCACCAAGCGTAGGGTCAGGCAATCAGCCCCAGCATTTT.

Of note for this clonotype: This may be a read error, as it is one base from a much larger clone. J is TRBJ2-1 and V is TRBV12-3 or TRBV12-4, with TRBD2 as a possible D gene (5 bases). The CDR3 is made up of 12 amino acids. CDR3 sequence reads: CASSLFGNEQIF. CDR3 coding DNA: TGTGCCAGCAGTTTATTCGGGAATGAGCAGATCTTC.

CDR3 region: CSARTGNTEAFF. The CDR3 DNA reads TGCAGTGCTAGAACGGGGAACACTGAAGCTTTCTTT. The V gene is TRBV20-1, the J gene TRBJ1-1; D unresolved. The CDR3 covers 12 residues. The V end was cut by 2 bases, the J end by 1 base, with 5 bases between. The germline V gene has CDR1 DFQATT and CDR2 SNEGSKA (reference sequence).

This clonotype showed up many times. J is TRBJ1-1 and V is TRBV6-2 or TRBV6-3; maybe TRBD1 (5 bases). Trimming pared 6 bases from V and 3 bases from J, leaving 14 bases between. Germline loops: CDR1 MNHEY, CDR2 SVGEGT. The CDR3 totals 14 residues. CDR3 DNA sequence: TGTGCCAGCAGCCCCGGGACTGAGTACACTGAAGCTTTCTTT. Protein sequence: CASSPGTEYTEAFF.

This clonotype was observed at least ten times. The chain recombines TRBV7-2 with TRBJ2-2, with TRBD2 identical over 7 bases. The CDR3 is 19 residues long. With 2 bases clipped from V and 0 bases from J, the junction kept 12 bases outside the gene matches. Germline-derived CDR1 and CDR2 are SGHTA and FQGNSA. CDR3 sequence (DNA): TGTGCCAGCAGCTTAACTGGGGGGGGGATCTCTACGAACACCGGGGAGCTGTTTTTT. The encoded protein is CASSLTGGGISTNTGELFF.

This sequence joins TRBV20-1 and TRBJ2-3; D remains ambiguous. The CDR3 contains 16 residues. Germline CDR1 and CDR2: DFQATT and SNEGSKA (reference sequence). The V end was cut by 0 bases, the J end by 0 bases, with 13 bases between. The CDR3 bases are TGCAGTGCTAGAGACCGTGGCGGAGCGAGCACAGATACGCAGTATTTT. The encoded protein is CSARDRGGASTDTQYF.